Below are 8 T cell receptor beta chains sequenced from a single sample in a study of shared clonotypes between healthy human individuals. Measured with immunoSEQ multiplex PCR; TCRdb has only the in-frame clones, and not every one. The sample holds 2 million to 2.5 million clones, approximately 94% seen once. The specimen sequenced was naive CD4+ T cells sorted from blood. Subset indicated: CD45RA+ positively selected. Receptors originate from a man between 18 and 29 years old in good health.

The chain employs TRBV2 and TRBJ2-5; weak D call: TRBD2 (7 bases). The germline V and J ends were trimmed by 6 bases and 5 bases, with 19 bases remaining between them. CDR1 is SNHLY and CDR2 is FYNNEI in the germline V gene. CDR3 size: 15 residues. The CDR3 here is CASSELGGARETQYF. In DNA, the CDR3 is TGTGCCAGCAGCGAGCTGGGGGGGGCAAGGGAGACCCAGTACTTC.

For this clone: Other nucleotide sequences in the sample specify the same CDR3. The genes are TRBV19 and TRBJ2-7; the D gene is possibly TRBD2 (5 bases). The CDR3 loop spans 14 amino acids. The V end was cut by 3 bases, the J end by 0 bases, with 9 bases between. Germline V CDR1 and CDR2: LNHDA, SQIVND (reference sequence). The CDR3 sequence: CASSIRGSSYEQYF. The CDR3 nucleotides are TGTGCCAGTAGTATTCGAGGGAGCTCCTACGAGCAGTACTTC. Based on the CDR3 plus reference TRBV19 and TRBJ2-7, the full variable domain is DGGITQSPKYLFRKEGQNVTLSCEQNLNHDAMYWYRQDPGQGLRLIYYSQIVNDFQKGDIAEGYSVSREKKESFPLTVTSAQKNPTAFYLCASSIRGSSYEQYFGPGTRLTVT.

The V gene is TRBV20-1, the J gene TRBJ2-1, with 8 bases that match TRBD1. V shed 5 bases and J 9 bases; nucleotides not matched to a gene: 3. This CDR3 region has 11 residues. Germline CDR1 reads DFQATT; CDR2 reads SNEGSKA (reference sequence). The CDR3 protein is CSAARGLEQFF. The CDR3 bases are TGCAGTGCTGCCAGGGGGCTTGAGCAGTTCTTC.

The chain uses TRBV5-4 and TRBJ2-7, with D possibly TRBD2 on 7 matching bases. Germline V CDR1 and CDR2: SGHNT, YYREEE (reference sequence). The CDR3 is 14 amino acids. Deletions cut 7 bases from V and 5 bases from J, with 19 bases between. The CDR3, as DNA: TGTGCCAGCGCCAGGGGAGGGGGAAAGAACGAGCAGTACTTC. Its protein is CASARGGGKNEQYF.

V usage is TRBV6-5 and J usage is TRBJ1-1; D unclear. CDR3 length: 16 amino acids. Per germline, CDR1 MNHEY and CDR2 SVGAGI. The V and J ends lost 0 bases and 2 bases respectively, with 13 bases between them. The CDR3 bases are TGTGCCAGCAGTTACTCGAAGCCAGTAATCAACACTGAAGCTTTCTTT. This encodes CASSYSKPVINTEAFF.

To note about this clone: Different DNA sequences within this sample yield the same CDR3. CDR3 region: CAISESAGQGRTEAFF. DNA for the CDR3: TGTGCCATCAGTGAGTCGGCGGGACAGGGGAGGACTGAAGCTTTCTTT. The chain is built from TRBV10-3 and TRBJ1-1, with TRBD1 matching over 10 bases. Per germline, CDR1 ENHRY and CDR2 SYGVKD. V trimming: 0 bases; J trimming: 5 bases; junction bases outside the gene matches: 6. This CDR3 spans 16 amino acids.

V gene TRBV19 combines with J gene TRBJ1-3, with 8 bases aligning to TRBD1. V lost 6 bases to trimming and J lost 11 bases; unmatched junction nucleotides: 12. The CDR3 runs to 14 residues. Looked up from germline, CDR1 is LNHDA and CDR2 is SQIVND (reference sequence). DNA of the CDR3: TGTGCCAGTAGAGGGCGACAGGGGAGGACGCCCATATATTTT. It translates to CASRGRQGRTPIYF. The full variable domain, in which reference TRBV19 and TRBJ1-3 provide the parts outside the CDR3, is DGGITQSPKYLFRKEGQNVTLSCEQNLNHDAMYWYRQDPGQGLRLIYYSQIVNDFQKGDIAEGYSVSREKKESFPLTVTSAQKNPTAFYLCASRGRQGRTPIYFGEGSWLTVV.

On this clone: This sample includes further DNA sequences coding for the same CDR3. The rearrangement joins TRBV7-2 to TRBJ1-6, with unresolved D. The germline V gene has CDR1 SGHTA and CDR2 FQGNSA. The germline V and J ends were trimmed by 1 base and 0 bases, with 10 bases remaining between them. The CDR3 loop spans 17 amino acids. This CDR3 reads CASSLEAGSSYNSPLHF. The CDR3 nucleotides read TGTGCCAGCAGCTTAGAGGCAGGAAGCTCCTATAATTCACCCCTCCACTTT. The full variable domain, completed using reference TRBV7-2 and TRBJ1-6, is GAGVSQSPSNKVTEKGKDVELRCDPISGHTALYWYRQSLGQGLEFLIYFQGNSAPDKSGLPSDRFSAERTGGSVSTLTIQRTQQEDSAVYLCASSLEAGSSYNSPLHFGNGTRLTVT.